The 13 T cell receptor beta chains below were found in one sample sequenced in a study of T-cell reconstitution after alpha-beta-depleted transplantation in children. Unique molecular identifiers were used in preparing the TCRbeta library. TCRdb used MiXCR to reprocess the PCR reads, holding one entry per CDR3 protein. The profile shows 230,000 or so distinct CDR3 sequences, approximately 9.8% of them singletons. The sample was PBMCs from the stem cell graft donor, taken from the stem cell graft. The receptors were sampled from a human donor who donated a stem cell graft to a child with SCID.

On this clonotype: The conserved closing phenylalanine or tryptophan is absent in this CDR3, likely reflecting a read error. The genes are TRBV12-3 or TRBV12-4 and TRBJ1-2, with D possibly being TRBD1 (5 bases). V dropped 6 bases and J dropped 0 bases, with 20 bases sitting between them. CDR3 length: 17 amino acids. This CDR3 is CASSLGKTASSNYGYTY. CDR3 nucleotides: TGTGCCAGCAGCCTTGGAAAGACAGCTTCCTCTAACTATGGCTACACCTAC.

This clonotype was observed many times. CDR3 protein: CASSPGGGNTEAFF. The CDR3 DNA follows: TGTGCCAGCAGCCCAGGGGGCGGGAACACTGAAGCTTTCTTT. V and J are TRBV3-1 and TRBJ1-1, with 8 bases matching TRBD1. The J segment lost 1 base and the V segment lost 4 bases, leaving 2 bases of the junction unmatched. From germline, CDR1 is LGHDT and CDR2 YNNKEL (reference sequence). The CDR3 sequence is 14 residues long.

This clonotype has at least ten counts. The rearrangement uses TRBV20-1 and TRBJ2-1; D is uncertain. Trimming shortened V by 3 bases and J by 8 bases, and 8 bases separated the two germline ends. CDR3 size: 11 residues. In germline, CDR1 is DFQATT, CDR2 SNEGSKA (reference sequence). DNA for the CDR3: TGCAGTGCTAGTGGAGCGCATGAGCAGTTCTTC. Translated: CSASGAHEQFF.

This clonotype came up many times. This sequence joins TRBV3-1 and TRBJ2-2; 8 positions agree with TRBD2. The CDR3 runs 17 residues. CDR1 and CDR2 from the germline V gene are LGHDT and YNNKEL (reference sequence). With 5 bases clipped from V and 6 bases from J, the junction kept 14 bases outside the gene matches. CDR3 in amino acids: CASSKTGGLALPGELFF. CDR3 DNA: TGTGCCAGCAGCAAAACGGGGGGGCTAGCACTTCCCGGGGAGCTGTTTTTT.

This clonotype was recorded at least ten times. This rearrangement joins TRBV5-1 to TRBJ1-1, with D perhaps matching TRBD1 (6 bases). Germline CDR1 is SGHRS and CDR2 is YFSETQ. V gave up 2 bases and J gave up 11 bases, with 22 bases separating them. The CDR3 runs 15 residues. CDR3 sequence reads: CASSFVPTRGQEAFF. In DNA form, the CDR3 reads TGCGCCAGCAGCTTTGTCCCGACCAGGGGCCAGGAGGCTTTCTTT.

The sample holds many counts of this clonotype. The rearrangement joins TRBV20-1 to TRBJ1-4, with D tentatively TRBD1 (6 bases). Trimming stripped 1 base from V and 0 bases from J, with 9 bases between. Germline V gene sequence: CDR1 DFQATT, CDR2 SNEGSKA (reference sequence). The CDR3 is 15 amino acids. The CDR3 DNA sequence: TGCAGTGCTAGAGGGGGGGGCGCAACTAATGAAAAACTGTTTTTT. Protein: CSARGGGATNEKLFF.

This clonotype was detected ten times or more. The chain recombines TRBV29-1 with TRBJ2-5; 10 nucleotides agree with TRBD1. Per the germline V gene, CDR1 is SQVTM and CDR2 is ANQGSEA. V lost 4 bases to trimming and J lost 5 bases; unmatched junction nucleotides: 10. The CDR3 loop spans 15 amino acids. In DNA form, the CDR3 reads TGCAGCGTTGCAACTCCGGGACAGGGGTTGGAGACCCAGTACTTC. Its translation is CSVATPGQGLETQYF.

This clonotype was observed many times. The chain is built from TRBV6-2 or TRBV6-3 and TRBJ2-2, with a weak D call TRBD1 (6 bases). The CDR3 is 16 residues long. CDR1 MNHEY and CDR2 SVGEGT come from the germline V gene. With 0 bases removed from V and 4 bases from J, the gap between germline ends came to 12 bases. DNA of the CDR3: TGTGCCAGCAGTTACTCGAGGGGGACCCCCACCGGGGAGCTGTTTTTT. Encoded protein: CASSYSRGTPTGELFF.

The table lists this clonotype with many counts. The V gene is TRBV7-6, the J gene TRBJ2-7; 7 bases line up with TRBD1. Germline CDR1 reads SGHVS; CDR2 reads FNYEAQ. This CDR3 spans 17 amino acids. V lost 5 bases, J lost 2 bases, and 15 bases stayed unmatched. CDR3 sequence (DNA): TGTGCCAGCAGCCACATTCAACTGGGGGACAGACCCTACGAGCAGTACTTC. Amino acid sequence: CASSHIQLGDRPYEQYF.

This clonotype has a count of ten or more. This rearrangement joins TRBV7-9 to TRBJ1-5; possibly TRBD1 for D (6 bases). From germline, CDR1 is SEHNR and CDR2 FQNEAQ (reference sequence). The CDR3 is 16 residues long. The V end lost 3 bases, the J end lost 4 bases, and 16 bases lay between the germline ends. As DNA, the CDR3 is TGTGCCAGCAGCTTTTCCCCAGGGGCCGGGAATCAGCCCCAGCATTTT. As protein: CASSFSPGAGNQPQHF.

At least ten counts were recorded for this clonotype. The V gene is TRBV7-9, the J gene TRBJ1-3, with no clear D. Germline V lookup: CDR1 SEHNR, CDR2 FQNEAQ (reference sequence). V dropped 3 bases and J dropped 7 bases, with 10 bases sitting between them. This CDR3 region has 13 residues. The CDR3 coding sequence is TGTGCCAGCAGCTTGGGGTTGGTGAACACCATATATTTT. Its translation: CASSLGLVNTIYF.

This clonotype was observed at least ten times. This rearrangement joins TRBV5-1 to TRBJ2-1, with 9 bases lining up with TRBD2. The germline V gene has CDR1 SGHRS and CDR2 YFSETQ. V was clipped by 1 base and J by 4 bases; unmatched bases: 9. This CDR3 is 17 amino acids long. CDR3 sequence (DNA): TGCGCCAGCAGCTTGTCCAGCGGGGGGTCTGGATACAATGAGCAGTTCTTC. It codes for CASSLSSGGSGYNEQFF.

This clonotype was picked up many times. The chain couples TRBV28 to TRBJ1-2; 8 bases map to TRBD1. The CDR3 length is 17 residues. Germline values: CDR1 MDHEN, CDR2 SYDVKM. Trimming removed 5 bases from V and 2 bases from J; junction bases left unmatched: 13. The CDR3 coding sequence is TGTGCCAGCAGTACAGGGGGGCGAACTCCCGGGAACTATGGCTACACCTTC. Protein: CASSTGGRTPGNYGYTF.